The clone carrying this T cell receptor (beta chain) occurred a few times. No antigen is known for it. This CDR3 comprises 14 residues. Trimming stripped 3 bases from V and 4 bases from J, with 10 bases between. Germline CDR1 reads MNHEY; CDR2 reads SMNVEV (reference sequence). The data are from a study of regulatory T cells in long-lasting Graves disease. To make TCR beta libraries, researchers used iRepertoire HTBI primers and Arm-PCR of CDR3 regions. Each CDR3 protein gets one entry after TCRdb re-called the multiplex PCR reads with MiXCR. The sample lists around 430,000 distinct CDR3 sequences; approximately 23% were seen once. Findings and caveats of the study: Favored usage of TRBV28, TRBJ1-2 and TRBJ2-5 was recorded in persistent disease.

Noted time point: persistent/refractory GD, antithyroid drugs over 5 years with positive TRAb. RNA isolated from PBMCs was used to make the TCR library. This sequence joins TRBV27 and TRBJ2-1; maybe TRBD2 (6 bases). Sequences were derived from peripheral blood mononuclear cells (PBMCs), sampled when the disease was refractory, from a patient treated with antithyroid drugs. This sequence originates from a female donor with Graves disease. The CDR3 sequence: CASSFAGSYNEQFF. For the CDR3, the DNA is TGTGCCAGCAGTTTCGCGGGATCTTACAATGAGCAGTTCTTC.